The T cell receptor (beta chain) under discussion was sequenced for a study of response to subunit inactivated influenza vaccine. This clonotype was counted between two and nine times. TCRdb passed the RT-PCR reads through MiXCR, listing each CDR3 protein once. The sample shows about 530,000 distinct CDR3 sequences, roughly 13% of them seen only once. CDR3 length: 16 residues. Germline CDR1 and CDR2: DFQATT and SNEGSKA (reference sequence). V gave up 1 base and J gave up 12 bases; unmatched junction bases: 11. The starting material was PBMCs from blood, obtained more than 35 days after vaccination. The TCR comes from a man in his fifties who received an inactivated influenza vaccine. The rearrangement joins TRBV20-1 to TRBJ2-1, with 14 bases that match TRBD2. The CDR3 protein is CSARAIIGTSGSRQFF. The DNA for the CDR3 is TGCAGTGCTAGAGCTATAATAGGGACTAGCGGGAGTCGGCAGTTCTTC.